The sequence of this T cell receptor (beta chain) was determined in a study of cytotoxic CD8 clonotypes in ibrutinib-treated CLL. At the level of the study: Averaging across samples gave roughly 230,000 productive templates and around 90,000 productive rearrangements.

As to this clone: Antigen unknown.

J gave up 3 bases and V 4 bases, and 10 bases lay outside the gene matches. CDR1 and CDR2 (germline): SGHNT, YYREEE (reference sequence). There are 18 residues in the CDR3. Broader study findings: Public clonotypes proved infrequent, and on treatment they shrank or remained steady. Collection times varied between progressing and sustained-remission patients.

Libraries were prepared by immunoSEQ multiplex PCR; TCRdb keeps only in-frame clonotypes and omits some of them. The sample carries roughly 220,000 clones, 79% recorded once. This sequence was found in a human donor with chronic lymphocytic leukemia. Specimen: PBMCs, collected after 12 months of ibrutinib treatment. V gene TRBV5-4 combines with J gene TRBJ2-3; 14 bases agree with TRBD2. The CDR3 DNA follows: TGTGCCAGCAGCAATGGACTAGCGGGAGGAGGGGGGACAGATACGCAGTATTTT. Translation gives CASSNGLAGGGGTDTQYF.